What follows are 19 T cell receptor beta chains derived from one specimen sequenced in a study of glioma-infiltrating T cells after dendritic cell vaccination. Sequenced by immunoSEQ multiplex PCR; TCRdb stores in-frame clones only, minus some. The table lists tens of thousands of clones, roughly 80% of them singletons. This specimen was blood, taken before dendritic cell vaccination. These receptors came from a human donor with glioblastoma.

In its sample, this clone was seen once. The gene calls are TRBV29-1 and TRBJ2-4; D perhaps matches TRBD1 (5 bases). CDR1 SQVTM and CDR2 ANQGSEA come from the germline V gene. The CDR3 runs 14 residues. V dropped 2 bases and J dropped 0 bases, with 8 bases sitting between them. The CDR3 DNA follows: TGCAGCGTTGAACAGGGTCTAGCCAAAAACATTCAGTACTTC. It encodes CSVEQGLAKNIQYF. Combining the CDR3 with reference TRBV29-1 and TRBJ2-4 gives the whole variable domain SAVISQKPSRDICQRGTSLTIQCQVDSQVTMMFWYRQQPGQSLTLIATANQGSEATYESGFVIDKFPISRPNLTFSTLTVSNMSPEDSSIYLCSVEQGLAKNIQYFGAGTRLSVL.

This clone appeared a few times. The CDR3 coding sequence is TGTGCCAGCAGGGGACAGTTCGCTAACTATGGCTACACCTTC. Its protein product is CASRGQFANYGYTF. The chain joins TRBV5-6 to TRBJ1-2, with 7 bases aligning to TRBD1. This CDR3 is built from 14 residues. Germline-derived CDR1 and CDR2 are SGHDT and YYEEEE. The V gene end was trimmed by 5 bases and the J gene end by 0 bases; junction bases not matched to a gene: 4.

The gene calls are TRBV28 and TRBJ1-5, with a weak D call TRBD1 (5 bases). V lost 6 bases and J lost 3, with 9 bases in between. CDR1 is MDHEN, CDR2 SYDVKM, per germline. CDR3 size: 13 residues. CDR3 sequence reads: CASSQGINQPQHF. The CDR3 DNA follows: TGTGCCAGCAGCCAGGGCATCAATCAGCCCCAGCATTTT.

This clone was counted a single time. The chain combines TRBV6-1 with TRBJ2-3; 10 bases are shared with TRBD1. Per germline, CDR1 MNHNS and CDR2 SASEGT. The V and J ends lost 4 bases and 3 bases, in that order; junction bases with no gene match: 4. The CDR3 runs to 15 residues. In DNA form, the CDR3 reads TGTGCCAGCAGTGCGGGACAGGGGTGGACAGATACGCAGTATTTT. Residues: CASSAGQGWTDTQYF.

The genes are TRBV5-1 and TRBJ2-1; D is perhaps TRBD1 (6 bases). Germline CDR1 is SGHRS and CDR2 is YFSETQ. The CDR3 length is 15 residues. V lost 0 bases, J lost 10 bases, and 17 bases lay in between. For the CDR3, the DNA is TGCGCCAGCAGCTTGGCTGGGCAGGGGTTGGGGGAGCAGTTCTTC. Translating it yields CASSLAGQGLGEQFF.

This chain links TRBV7-2 with TRBJ2-5; 10 positions agree with TRBD2. The CDR3 totals 16 residues. The junction had 8 bases not matched to a gene; V was cut back by 2 bases and J by 5 bases. The germline gives CDR1 SGHTA, CDR2 FQGNSA. The CDR3 bases are TGTGCCAGCAGCTTAAACAGCGGGGGGGCCATGGAGACCCAGTACTTC. Residues: CASSLNSGGAMETQYF. The full variable domain, with the rest looked up from reference TRBV7-2 and TRBJ2-5, is GAGVSQSPSNKVTEKGKDVELRCDPISGHTALYWYRQSLGQGLEFLIYFQGNSAPDKSGLPSDRFSAERTGGSVSTLTIQRTQQEDSAVYLCASSLNSGGAMETQYFGPGTRLLVL.

V is TRBV10-3 and J is TRBJ2-1; no clear D. This CDR3 has 15 residues. V was pared by 8 bases and J by 7 bases, with 21 bases between. Germline V gives CDR1 ENHRY, CDR2 SYGVKD. CDR3 DNA sequence: TGTGCCATCTCCGCCGAGTCAAACCTGTGGAATGAGCAGTTCTTC. It translates to CAISAESNLWNEQFF.

The chain is built from TRBV12-5 and TRBJ1-5, with a tentative D call TRBD1 (6 bases). CDR3 size: 15 residues. Germline assignment: CDR1 LGHNT and CDR2 FRNRAP. V lost 1 base to trimming and J lost 5 bases, with 12 bases between them. The CDR3 coding sequence is TGTGCTAGTGGTTTGGAACAGGGACCTCATCAGCCCCAGCATTTT. It translates to CASGLEQGPHQPQHF.

CDR3 DNA sequence: TGTGCCAGCAGCGCGCAGGGTAACTATGGCTACACCTTC. Its translation: CASSAQGNYGYTF. The rearrangement uses TRBV9 and TRBJ1-2; D might be TRBD1 (5 bases). Per germline, CDR1 SGDLS and CDR2 YYNGEE. The CDR3 is 13 amino acids. Trimming removed 3 bases at V and 1 base at J, with 7 bases between.

This chain connects TRBV7-9 to TRBJ2-1; no clear D gene. The CDR3 length is 16 residues. V dropped 1 base and J dropped 0 bases, with 10 bases sitting between them. Germline values: CDR1 SEHNR, CDR2 FQNEAQ (reference sequence). Here the CDR3 reads CASSLEFLLSYNEQFF. CDR3 DNA sequence: TGTGCCAGCAGCTTAGAATTCTTACTCTCCTACAATGAGCAGTTCTTC.

The V and J genes are TRBV7-6 and TRBJ2-1; 11 positions match TRBD2. The CDR3 totals 17 residues. Germline V CDR1 and CDR2: SGHVS, FNYEAQ. Losses at the gene ends were 2 bases for V and 4 bases for J; bases not matched to a gene: 7. The CDR3 protein is CASSLLPGTSGYNEQFF. In DNA, the CDR3 is TGTGCCAGCAGCTTACTACCGGGGACTAGCGGATACAATGAGCAGTTCTTC.

The chain combines TRBV30 with TRBJ1-1, with D possibly matching TRBD1 (6 bases). The CDR3 contains 15 residues. The V gene's germline CDR1 is GTSNPN and CDR2 SVGIG (reference sequence). V was pared by 5 bases and J by 5 bases, with 21 bases between. Here the CDR3 reads CAWESGRQGKTEAFF. The CDR3 region has the DNA TGTGCCTGGGAATCAGGCCGGCAGGGGAAAACTGAAGCTTTCTTT.

This clone has more than one count but fewer than ten. J is TRBJ1-2 and V is TRBV29-1; TRBD1 aligns across 7 bases. Germline-derived CDR1 and CDR2 are SQVTM and ANQGSEA. This CDR3 has 12 amino acids. The trim removed 5 bases at V and 8 bases at J, leaving 8 bases unmatched. CDR3 in DNA: TGCAGCGTTACTGGGACAGTTATAGGCTACACCTTC. It specifies CSVTGTVIGYTF.

Concerning this clone: The sample holds other DNA sequences that translate to the same CDR3. The chain links TRBV10-3 to TRBJ2-7; D is unclear. The ends were cut back, 4 bases at V and 2 bases at J, with 15 bases in the middle. The CDR3 contains 15 residues. The germline gives CDR1 ENHRY, CDR2 SYGVKD. The CDR3 DNA is TGTGCCATCAGTGTGTCCCCCAAGCCCCCCTACGAGCAGTACTTC. Protein product: CAISVSPKPPYEQYF.

This clone appeared once. The chain combines TRBV5-6 with TRBJ1-1; D is perhaps TRBD1 (5 bases). This CDR3 comprises 16 residues. Per germline, CDR1 SGHDT and CDR2 YYEEEE. Trimming took off 0 bases at V and 7 bases at J, with 19 bases between the two ends. The CDR3 region has the DNA TGTGCCAGCAGCTTGGAAACGGGGATGGGGGGACTTGAAGCTTTCTTT. It encodes CASSLETGMGGLEAFF.

The rearrangement uses TRBV19 and TRBJ1-4, with 9 bases identical to TRBD1. From germline, CDR1 is LNHDA and CDR2 SQIVND (reference sequence). Germline trimming cut 4 bases from V and 10 bases from J; bases unmatched to any gene: 10. This CDR3 region has 15 residues. CDR3 in DNA: TGTGCCAGTAGTACAACCGGGACAGGGCGTGCAAAACTGTTTTTT. It specifies CASSTTGTGRAKLFF.

The chain joins TRBV29-1 to TRBJ2-5, with 7 positions matching TRBD2. This CDR3 has 14 residues. The J segment lost 2 bases and the V segment lost 4 bases, leaving 7 bases of the junction unmatched. Germline CDR1 is SQVTM and CDR2 is ANQGSEA. The CDR3 region is CSVGLPGGQETQYF. Written as DNA, the CDR3 is TGCAGCGTTGGCCTTCCGGGGGGTCAAGAGACCCAGTACTTC.

This chain uses TRBV5-1 with TRBJ2-7, with D possibly being TRBD2 (5 bases). Germline CDR1 and CDR2: SGHRS and YFSETQ. The CDR3 has 15 residues. With 1 base removed from V and 6 bases from J, the gap between germline ends came to 17 bases. Here the CDR3 reads CASSLTGPQLGEQYF. The DNA for the CDR3 is TGCGCCAGCAGCTTGACCGGACCCCAACTAGGCGAGCAGTACTTC. Supplemented by reference TRBV5-1 and TRBJ2-7, the full variable domain reads KAGVTQTPRYLIKTRGQQVTLSCSPISGHRSVSWYQQTPGQGLQFLFEYFSETQRNKGNFPGRFSGRQFSNSRSEMNVSTLELGDSALYLCASSLTGPQLGEQYFGPGTRLTVT.

V is TRBV28 and J is TRBJ2-3; D is possibly TRBD1 (5 bases). This CDR3 is 12 amino acids long. Trimming shortened V by 7 bases and J by 3 bases, and 8 bases separated the two germline ends. CDR1 is MDHEN and CDR2 is SYDVKM in the germline V gene. This CDR3 is CASTQGTDTQYF. As DNA, the CDR3 is TGTGCCAGCACCCAGGGAACAGATACGCAGTATTTT.